This TCR beta chain was identified in a study of shared clonotypes between healthy human individuals. Background on the study: Plates per donor: three CD4 naive, three CD4 memory, two CD8 naive, one CD8 memory. Points from the study as a whole: Sequencing depth was expected to affect clonotype sharing among donors. Owing to a small donor count, the genetic and exposure-history diversity represented was limited.

Assay: immunoSEQ multiplex PCR; the TCRdb copy retains only in-frame clones and omits some. This repertoire shows about 590,000 clones, about 95% found once; its top ten account for about 0.11%. Per germline, CDR1 MNHEY and CDR2 SMNVEV (reference sequence). The CDR3 has 12 amino acids. Deletions cut 5 bases from V and 9 bases from J, with 11 bases between. Concerning this clone: Its antigen is unknown.

Terminally differentiated effector memory CD45RA+ cells were excluded from the naive CD8 cells, which were CD45RO-negative and positively selected for CCR7. The specimen sequenced was naive CD8+ T cells sorted from blood. V is TRBV27 and J is TRBJ2-1, with D possibly TRBD2 on 6 matching bases. This receptor was obtained from a young woman in good health. CDR3 sequence reads: CASSTGGSEQFF. In DNA form, the CDR3 reads TGTGCCAGCAGTACCGGGGGAAGTGAGCAGTTCTTC.